The 32 T cell receptor beta chains below were found in one sample sequenced in a study of CXCR3-negative and CXCR3-positive naive CD8 T cells. Study observations and caveats: Hydrophobicity of TRB CDR3s was greater in CXCR3-positive naive cells than in CXCR3-negative naive cells.

Carrying UMI labels, the TRB cDNA libraries were prepared through 5' RACE. TCRdb reworked the 5' RACE reads into one entry per CDR3 protein, no DNA. The specimen's table records tens of thousands of distinct CDR3 sequences. These receptors have no identified antigens. Sequencing was performed on naive CXCR3+ CD8+ T cells from blood. Subset specified: CD45RO-CCR7+CD27+CD95- naive CD8+ T cells expressing CXCR3 (TNR3+). These receptors were collected from a human donor in good health. Some clones in this sample may be carry-over from other donors' samples.

V is TRBV5-5 and J is TRBJ1-2; with no DNA, the TCRdb D assignment of TRBD1 cannot be verified. CDR3 length equals 15 residues. Per the germline V gene, CDR1 is SGHKS and CDR2 is YYEKEE (reference sequence). The CDR3 sequence: CASSLIEDRIYGYTF.

The CDR3 loop is CASSLRSGELLTYEQYF. The chain joins TRBV7-9 to TRBJ2-7; absent DNA, TCRdb's TRBD1 call cannot be checked. This CDR3 has 17 residues. The V gene's germline CDR1 is SEHNR and CDR2 FQNEAQ (reference sequence).

The V gene is TRBV4-1, the J gene TRBJ2-2; the TRBD2 assignment by TCRdb is unverifiable without DNA. The germline V gene has CDR1 MGHRA and CDR2 YSYEKL. The CDR3 is made up of 15 amino acids. This CDR3 is CASSLTLSADGELFF.

The genes are TRBV4-1 and TRBJ1-1. The CDR3 is 14 residues long. CDR1 and CDR2 (germline): MGHRA, YSYEKL. The CDR3 spells CASSQDTMNTEAFF.

CDR3 loop: CSARTGGMTSTDTQYF. The chain recombines TRBV29-1 with TRBJ2-3; TCRdb's assignment of TRBD2 cannot be checked, as there is no DNA. This CDR3 region has 16 residues. Germline assignment: CDR1 SQVTM and CDR2 ANQGSEA.

The CDR3 here is CASSGDVWDSQLGETQYF. V is TRBV2 and J is TRBJ2-5; there is no DNA to check the TCRdb D call of TRBD2. CDR1 and CDR2 (germline): SNHLY, FYNNEI. This CDR3 region has 18 residues.

The chain carries TRBV5-1 and TRBJ2-1. CDR1 is SGHRS, CDR2 YFSETQ, per germline. This CDR3 has 15 amino acids. This CDR3 reads CASSSDESSYNEQFF.

J is TRBJ2-5 and V is TRBV15; checking the TCRdb D call of TRBD1 is not possible without DNA. Per germline, CDR1 LNHNV and CDR2 YYDKDF (reference sequence). The CDR3 length is 12 residues. CDR3 sequence reads: CATSQGGETQYF.

The chain employs TRBV5-1 and TRBJ2-1; TCRdb reports TRBD2, a call that lacks DNA to check it against. The V gene's germline CDR1 is SGHRS and CDR2 YFSETQ. This CDR3 comprises 12 residues. CDR3 region: CASEREGNEQFF.

This chain uses TRBV29-1 with TRBJ2-5; checking the TCRdb D call of TRBD1 is not possible without DNA. This CDR3 has 13 residues. Germline loops: CDR1 SQVTM, CDR2 ANQGSEA. CDR3 loop: CSVGDRYQETQYF.

This chain connects TRBV7-7 to TRBJ2-7. Germline-derived CDR1 and CDR2 are SSHAT and FNYEAQ (reference sequence). This CDR3 is 15 amino acids long. CDR3 region: CASSHAQPSSYEQYF.

The chain is built from TRBV14 and TRBJ2-1. Per the germline V gene, CDR1 is SGHDN and CDR2 is FVKESK. The CDR3 is 12 amino acids. CDR3: CASSQNYLEQFF.

The gene calls are TRBV7-9 and TRBJ2-3; TCRdb selects TRBD2, and the lack of DNA leaves this call unchecked. The germline CDR1 and CDR2 sequences are SEHNR and FQNEAQ (reference sequence). The CDR3 has 16 amino acids. The CDR3 is CASSQGTSLNTDTQYF.

The CDR3: CASSLKGRGLDEQYF. The chain links TRBV9 to TRBJ2-7; without DNA, the TCRdb call of TRBD1 cannot be checked. The CDR3 runs 15 residues. CDR1 SGDLS and CDR2 YYNGEE come from the germline V gene.

The chain employs TRBV7-9 and TRBJ2-5. The CDR3 has 14 amino acids. CDR1 is SEHNR and CDR2 is FQNEAQ in the germline V gene (reference sequence). CDR3 sequence reads: CASSSGHTQETQYF.

This chain joins TRBV29-1 and TRBJ2-5; the TCRdb call, TRBD1, lacks DNA for checking. The CDR3 runs 13 residues. The V gene's germline CDR1 is SQVTM and CDR2 ANQGSEA. The chain's CDR3 is CGSESGGGETQYF.

The V gene is TRBV4-3, the J gene TRBJ1-2; TCRdb's assignment of TRBD1 cannot be checked, as there is no DNA. CDR3 length: 16 residues. The V gene's germline CDR1 is LGHNA and CDR2 YSLEER. CDR3 sequence reads: CASSQERTLTNYGYTF.

V and J are TRBV4-1 and TRBJ2-2; as DNA is missing, the TRBD1 call by TCRdb cannot be tested. The length of the CDR3 is 18 residues. Germline V lookup: CDR1 MGHRA, CDR2 YSYEKL. The CDR3 sequence: CASSPSNQWGRGSGELFF.

The V call is TRBV15, the J call TRBJ2-3. Germline CDR1 LNHNV, CDR2 YYDKDF (reference sequence). This CDR3 has 14 residues. CDR3 amino acids: CATSAGSSTDTQYF. Full variable domain (outside the CDR3, taken from reference TRBV15 and TRBJ2-3): DAMVIQNPRYQVTQFGKPVTLSCSQTLNHNVMYWYQQKSSQAPKLLFHYYDKDFNNEADTPDNFQSRRPNTSFCFLDIRSPGLGDTAMYLCATSAGSSTDTQYFGPGTRLTVL.

This sequence joins TRBV28 and TRBJ2-5; TCRdb's D call, TRBD1, is unchecked because there is no DNA. CDR3 length: 14 residues. Looked up from germline, CDR1 is MDHEN and CDR2 is SYDVKM. The CDR3: CASSSPGGWGTQYF.

The V gene is TRBV14, the J gene TRBJ2-7; the D gene TCRdb calls, TRBD1, cannot be checked with no DNA. The germline CDR1 and CDR2 sequences are SGHDN and FVKESK. This CDR3 is 17 amino acids long. CDR3 in amino acids: CASSQEKGTASSYEQYF.

The rearrangement uses TRBV19 and TRBJ2-7; the D gene TCRdb calls, TRBD2, cannot be checked with no DNA. This CDR3 contains 14 residues. Germline lookup yields CDR1 LNHDA and CDR2 SQIVND (reference sequence). The CDR3 sequence: CASSIRGGDDEQYF.

The CDR3 is CASSQEWGAYEQYF. The chain carries TRBV28 and TRBJ2-7; the TCRdb D gene call, TRBD1, has no DNA to confirm it. This CDR3 region has 14 residues. Germline V gene data show CDR1 as MDHEN and CDR2 as SYDVKM.

The chain joins TRBV7-9 to TRBJ2-1. Germline values: CDR1 SEHNR, CDR2 FQNEAQ (reference sequence). The CDR3 is made up of 12 amino acids. The chain's CDR3 is CASPQTVDEQFF.

CDR3 loop: CASSSDRDSWSVNQPQHF. The rearrangement joins TRBV28 to TRBJ1-5; TCRdb returns TRBD1, unconfirmable since there is no DNA. Germline values: CDR1 MDHEN, CDR2 SYDVKM. CDR3 size: 18 residues.

The V gene is TRBV18, the J gene TRBJ1-1. The germline V gene encodes CDR1 KGHSH and CDR2 LQKENI. The CDR3 consists of 14 residues. CDR3 amino acids: CAGSPPSMNTEAFF.

CDR3 amino acids: CASSPYTGSYEQYF. The chain carries TRBV28 and TRBJ2-7; with no DNA, the TCRdb D assignment of TRBD1 cannot be verified. CDR1 and CDR2 from the germline V gene are MDHEN and SYDVKM. The CDR3 totals 14 residues.

The chain carries TRBV28 and TRBJ2-7. The V gene's germline CDR1 is MDHEN and CDR2 SYDVKM. CDR3 length: 14 amino acids. CDR3 amino acids: CASRDETYSYEQYF.

The V call is TRBV5-1, the J call TRBJ2-3. The length of the CDR3 is 13 residues. The germline CDR1 and CDR2 sequences are SGHRS and YFSETQ. CDR3 amino acids: CASSDYRADTQYF.

The rearrangement links TRBV29-1 to TRBJ2-7; TCRdb proposes TRBD2, but this gene call is untestable without DNA. Per germline, CDR1 SQVTM and CDR2 ANQGSEA. The CDR3 length is 15 residues. CDR3 loop: CSATTGLSGIYEQYF.

The chain has TRBV6-5 and TRBJ2-7; checking the TCRdb D call of TRBD1 is not possible without DNA. The CDR3 contains 14 residues. Germline-derived CDR1 and CDR2 are MNHEY and SVGAGI. This chain's CDR3 is CASSPPDRVYEQYF.

V usage is TRBV12-3 or TRBV12-4 and J usage is TRBJ1-6; the TCRdb D gene call, TRBD1, has no DNA to confirm it. The CDR3 runs 14 residues. Here the CDR3 reads CASSPGQGNSPLHF.